Below, one T cell receptor (beta chain) is given with its context. Its antigen is not identified. Between the trimmed V and J ends, which lost 4 bases and 2 bases, there was a span of 12 bases. The CDR3 has 14 amino acids. Germline CDR1 and CDR2: LNHDA and SQIVND (reference sequence). The repertoire was sequenced with immunoSEQ multiplex PCR; TCRdb's copy has only in-frame clones and lacks some. The sample includes around 70,000 clones, approximately 90% of them seen just once. The entry originates in a study of T cell responses to AZD1222 COVID-19 vaccine. Study outcomes and limitations: Recipients of AZD1222 seropositive at baseline numbered only 6 or 7. Reportedly, nearly half the spike-specific TCRs target unmutated variant regions. White British ancestry dominated among donors, who included more females, and clonal diversity was possibly underestimated.

The source material was peripheral blood, sampled 28 days after the second dose of the MenACWY control vaccine. The clonotype was recovered from an adult who received the MenACWY meningococcal vaccine as a control. The rearrangement uses TRBV19 and TRBJ2-7; D perhaps matches TRBD2 (6 bases). CDR3 loop: CASSTPAGTYEQYF. The CDR3, as DNA: TGTGCCAGTAGTACCCCGGCGGGGACCTACGAGCAGTACTTC.